This TCR beta chain was sequenced during a study of shared clonotypes between healthy human individuals. Researchers ran the assay at a deep level. Repertoires were generated with immunoSEQ multiplex PCR, while TCRdb's copy carries only in-frame clones and drops some. The sample shows roughly 2,000,000 clones, 93% of them seen only once. CD45RO negativity and positive selection for CCR7 defined naive CD8 cells, a population that excluded terminally differentiated effector memory CD45RA+ cells. Study-level results: Naive subsets, compared against memory subsets, generally had larger estimated richness values. It was anticipated that sequencing depth would influence how many clonotypes donors shared.

A note on this clone: The antigen remains unidentified.

CDR1 and CDR2 (germline): SEHNR, FQNEAQ (reference sequence). The ends were cut back, 7 bases at V and 6 bases at J, with 9 bases in the middle. This CDR3 comprises 11 residues. The V call is TRBV7-9, the J call TRBJ1-1; D remains ambiguous. This TCR derives from a man aged 18-30 years in good health. Some clones in this sample may be carry-over from other donors' samples. Sequenced sample: naive CD8+ T cells from PBMCs. The CDR3 DNA is TGTGCCAGCAACCCCTCGCCTGAAGCTTTCTTT. Translation: CASNPSPEAFF.